The present T cell receptor beta chain was sequenced within a study of cytotoxic CD8 clonotypes in ibrutinib-treated CLL. Looking at the study overall: Among responders, about 24 were partial and 2 complete; after median 68 months, about 15 stayed remitted and some 12 progressed. General study results and limits: Clonality increased at ibrutinib response and stayed stable in sustained remission. At progression, however, it fell back toward baseline.

Sequenced by immunoSEQ multiplex PCR; TCRdb stores in-frame clones only, minus some. The sample contains about 85,000 clones, 70% to 80% of which appear only once. The V gene's germline CDR1 is SGHRS and CDR2 YFSETQ. V lost 4 bases and J lost 8; bases outside the gene matches: 12. This CDR3 region has 15 residues. As concerns this clone: Its cognate antigen is unknown.

The V gene is TRBV5-1, the J gene TRBJ1-1; 9 bases line up with TRBD1. This receptor was obtained from a human donor with chronic lymphocytic leukemia. The input for sequencing was PBMCs, taken after 12 months of ibrutinib treatment. This CDR3 reads CASSPSRTGAGEAFF. The DNA of the CDR3 is TGCGCCAGCAGCCCATCCCGGACAGGGGCTGGGGAAGCTTTCTTT.